The 29 T cell receptor beta chains listed next were all sequenced from one sample in a study of cytomegalovirus exposure and HLA in healthy donors. This PCR relied on a set of 60 Vbeta primers and 13 Jbeta primers. Measured with immunoSEQ multiplex PCR; TCRdb has only the in-frame clones, and not every one. The repertoire holds more than 110,000 clones, with about 75% as singletons. Input material: PBMCs. These receptors were taken from a man aged 18 to 30 in good health and CMV-seronegative.

The DNA for the CDR3 is TGTGCCTGGAGCGCAATGGGTACATGGGGGCTGAACACTGAAGCTTTCTTT. As protein: CAWSAMGTWGLNTEAFF. This chain joins TRBV30 and TRBJ1-1, with a weak D call TRBD1 (6 bases). V gave up 3 bases and J gave up 0 bases, with 20 bases separating them. Germline V gene sequence: CDR1 GTSNPN, CDR2 SVGIG (reference sequence). CDR3 length equals 17 residues.

The CDR3 nucleotides are TGTGCCAGCTCACCTGGACGACAGGGAACTGGAAACACCATATATTTT. This translates into CASSPGRQGTGNTIYF. J is TRBJ1-3 and V is TRBV18; TRBD1 aligns across 7 bases. Trimming removed 3 bases from V and 2 bases from J; junction bases left unmatched: 7. Germline V gene sequence: CDR1 KGHSH, CDR2 LQKENI. The CDR3 has 16 residues. Using reference TRBV18 and TRBJ1-3 for the parts outside the CDR3, the full variable domain is NAGVMQNPRHLVRRRGQEARLRCSPMKGHSHVYWYRQLPEEGLKFMVYLQKENIIDESGMPKERFSAEFPKEGPSILRIQQVVRGDSAAYFCASSPGRQGTGNTIYFGEGSWLTVV.

V gene TRBV2 combines with J gene TRBJ2-7; D possibly corresponds to TRBD2 (5 bases). The V end lost 5 bases, the J end lost 7 bases, and 15 bases lay between the germline ends. The germline V gene has CDR1 SNHLY and CDR2 FYNNEI. This CDR3 has 13 amino acids. The CDR3 reads CASSSFTPGEQYF. CDR3 nucleotides: TGTGCCAGCAGTTCATTTACACCGGGAGAGCAGTACTTC.

V and J are TRBV5-4 and TRBJ2-5, with 8 nucleotides matching TRBD1. The J call may be wrong; the DNA end is better matched by TRBJ2-7. There are 15 residues in the CDR3. Germline V gene sequence: CDR1 SGHNT, CDR2 YYREEE (reference sequence). The CDR3 region is CASSGEGTGSYEQYF. As DNA, the CDR3 is TGTGCCAGCAGCGGCGAGGGGACAGGATCCTACGAGCAGTACTTC.

This chain uses TRBV29-1 with TRBJ2-7; the match to TRBD1 covers 12 bases. In germline, CDR1 is SQVTM, CDR2 ANQGSEA. Trimming removed 6 bases from V and 5 bases from J; junction bases left unmatched: 11. The CDR3 runs 15 residues. The DNA for the CDR3 is TGCAGCGTGGTCACAGATGGGACAGGGGGCGACGAGCAGTACTTC. Protein product: CSVVTDGTGGDEQYF.

The V and J genes are TRBV2 and TRBJ2-5, with D possibly being TRBD1 (5 bases). The CDR3 loop spans 13 amino acids. CDR1 and CDR2 (germline): SNHLY, FYNNEI. V lost 3 bases to trimming and J lost 1 base, with 6 bases between them. For the CDR3, the DNA is TGTGCCAGCAGTGATCAGGGCCAAGAGACCCAGTACTTC. Translation: CASSDQGQETQYF.

This chain connects TRBV6-5 to TRBJ2-1; D is unclear. The CDR3 is made up of 14 amino acids. V lost 0 bases and J 7 bases, leaving 10 bases between the germline ends. In germline, CDR1 is MNHEY, CDR2 SVGAGI. The CDR3 bases are TGTGCCAGCAGTTACTCTGCAAACATGAATGAGCAGTTCTTC. Translated: CASSYSANMNEQFF.

With regard to this clone: Additional DNA sequences in this sample encode the identical CDR3. The J gene is TRBJ1-1, the V gene TRBV5-1, with unresolved D. V lost 0 bases, J lost 1 base, and 4 bases lay in between. This CDR3 spans 13 amino acids. Germline lookup yields CDR1 SGHRS and CDR2 YFSETQ. The CDR3 here is CASSLGANTEAFF. Written as DNA, the CDR3 is TGCGCCAGCAGCTTGGGGGCGAACACTGAAGCTTTCTTT.

The genes are TRBV5-1 and TRBJ2-1; 9 nucleotides match TRBD1. The germline CDR1 and CDR2 sequences are SGHRS and YFSETQ. The V and J ends lost 4 bases and 0 bases, in that order; junction bases with no gene match: 8. The CDR3 covers 17 residues. As DNA, the CDR3 is TGCGCCAGCAGCAGAGACAGGGGGGTAAGCTCCTACAATGAGCAGTTCTTC. Translating it yields CASSRDRGVSSYNEQFF.

This CDR3 reads CASIPGGGETQYF. The CDR3 DNA reads as TGCGCCAGCATTCCGGGAGGTGGCGAGACCCAGTACTTC. This chain links TRBV10-2 with TRBJ2-5; TRBD2 agrees at 7 bases. Germline CDR1 is WSHSY and CDR2 is SAAADI. The CDR3 is made up of 13 amino acids. The junction had 7 bases not matched to a gene; V was cut back by 7 bases and J by 5 bases.

The chain has TRBV5-1 and TRBJ2-5; the D gene is possibly TRBD1 (5 bases). Deletions cut 0 bases from V and 5 bases from J, with 11 bases between. Germline loops: CDR1 SGHRS, CDR2 YFSETQ. The CDR3 consists of 14 residues. The CDR3 nucleotides are TGCGCCAGCAGCTTGGTCCCAGGGCGCGAGACCCAGTACTTC. It yields the protein CASSLVPGRETQYF.

The V gene is TRBV5-1, the J gene TRBJ1-2; D unresolved. Germline-derived CDR1 and CDR2 are SGHRS and YFSETQ. Trimming stripped 4 bases from V and 1 base from J, with 8 bases between. The CDR3 is 13 residues long. The CDR3 region has the DNA TGCGCCAGCAGCGAGACGGGTAACTATGGCTACACCTTC. Translation: CASSETGNYGYTF. Full variable domain (remainder filled in from reference TRBV5-1 and TRBJ1-2): KAGVTQTPRYLIKTRGQQVTLSCSPISGHRSVSWYQQTPGQGLQFLFEYFSETQRNKGNFPGRFSGRQFSNSRSEMNVSTLELGDSALYLCASSETGNYGYTFGSGTRLTVV.

This chain links TRBV2 with TRBJ2-5; 10 bases line up with TRBD1. The CDR3 sequence is 16 residues long. The germline CDR1 and CDR2 sequences are SNHLY and FYNNEI. The trim removed 0 bases at V and 2 bases at J, leaving 3 bases unmatched. The CDR3 coding sequence is TGTGCCAGCAGTGAAGCGCCGGGACAGGGGCAAGAGACCCAGTACTTC. Encoded protein: CASSEAPGQGQETQYF.

The chain combines TRBV5-1 with TRBJ2-2; D perhaps matches TRBD1 (6 bases). Germline assignment: CDR1 SGHRS and CDR2 YFSETQ. CDR3 length equals 15 residues. V was pared by 1 base and J by 1 base, with 8 bases between. The DNA for the CDR3 is TGCGCCAGCAGCTTGCAGGGGCAGAACACCGGGGAGCTGTTTTTT. Translating gives CASSLQGQNTGELFF.

The chain employs TRBV28 and TRBJ1-2; no clear D gene. The CDR3 loop spans 11 amino acids. In germline, CDR1 is MDHEN, CDR2 SYDVKM. Trimming left V 3 bases short and J 5 bases short, with 4 bases between. The CDR3 loop reads CASSLRYGYTF. The CDR3 DNA reads TGTGCCAGCAGTTTGCGGTATGGCTACACCTTC.

A word on this clone: Other DNA sequences within the sample encode an identical CDR3. J is TRBJ1-6 and V is TRBV6-6, with D perhaps matching TRBD1 (6 bases). The CDR3 runs to 16 residues. Trimming shortened V by 0 bases and J by 3 bases, and 9 bases separated the two germline ends. Germline CDR1 is MNHNY and CDR2 is SVGAGI (reference sequence). Here the CDR3 DNA reads TGTGCCAGCAGTTACTCTTCAGGGGTCTATAATTCACCCCTCCACTTT. The encoded protein is CASSYSSGVYNSPLHF.

The gene calls are TRBV27 and TRBJ1-5; the D is unclear. Trimming removed 5 bases at V and 0 bases at J, with 14 bases between. CDR3 length equals 16 residues. Per the germline V gene, CDR1 is MNHEY and CDR2 is SMNVEV (reference sequence). The CDR3 bases are TGTGCCAGCAGTCCCCGGCCAGGTTTTAGCAATCAGCCCCAGCATTTT. It encodes CASSPRPGFSNQPQHF.

The chain carries TRBV5-6 and TRBJ2-3; 7 bases are shared with TRBD1. CDR1 is SGHDT and CDR2 is YYEEEE in the germline V gene. The ends lost 2 bases at V and 1 base at J; junction bases unmatched: 1. The CDR3 sequence is 14 residues long. The CDR3 spells CASSFDRGTDTQYF. CDR3 bases: TGTGCCAGCAGCTTCGACAGGGGCACAGATACGCAGTATTTT. Combining the CDR3 with reference TRBV5-6 and TRBJ2-3 gives the whole variable domain DAGVTQSPTHLIKTRGQQVTLRCSPKSGHDTVSWYQQALGQGPQFIFQYYEEEERQRGNFPDRFSGHQFPNYSSELNVNALLLGDSALYLCASSFDRGTDTQYFGPGTRLTVL.

This clone was found once. The V call is TRBV29-1, the J call TRBJ2-7; no clear D. The CDR3 runs to 10 residues. Per germline, CDR1 SQVTM and CDR2 ANQGSEA. Deletions cut 6 bases from V and 1 base from J, with 4 bases between. DNA of the CDR3: TGCAGCGTCGGTTCCTACGAGCAGTACTTC. Amino acids: CSVGSYEQYF.

This clone was observed a few times. The CDR3 nucleotides read TGTGCCAGCAGCTCGAGACCTAACCGGGACAGGGGTACTAACCGGGAGTACTTC. Translating it yields CASSSRPNRDRGTNREYF. V usage is TRBV21-1 and J usage is TRBJ2-7; TRBD1, the table's D call, lacks a check against the DNA. TRBV21-1 is assigned pseudogene status. The CDR3 runs 18 residues.

The rearrangement uses TRBV27 and TRBJ2-7; tentative D call: TRBD2 (5 bases). Germline V gene lookup returns CDR1 MNHEY and CDR2 SMNVEV (reference sequence). This CDR3 contains 13 residues. V lost 4 bases, J lost 4 bases, and 11 bases lay in between. The CDR3 nucleotides read TGTGCCAGCAGTTCCCTAGCTGAGTACGAGCAGTACTTC. Its protein is CASSSLAEYEQYF.

The chain couples TRBV7-8 to TRBJ2-7, with D possibly TRBD2 on 5 matching bases. Germline V CDR1 and CDR2: SGHVS, FQNEAQ. The V end was cut by 1 base, the J end by 7 bases, with 11 bases between. The CDR3 runs to 13 residues. The CDR3 DNA reads as TGTGCCAGCAGCTTAGGAAGCGGTCGTGAGCAGTACTTC. This gives the protein CASSLGSGREQYF.

A few counts support this clone. Other nucleotide sequences from this sample produce the same CDR3. The chain couples TRBV5-1 to TRBJ2-2; 12 bases are a match to TRBD2. CDR3 length equals 15 residues. The junction had 3 bases not matched to a gene; V was cut back by 4 bases and J by 5 bases. The germline CDR1 and CDR2 sequences are SGHRS and YFSETQ. In nucleotides, the CDR3 is TGCGCCAGCAGCCTGACTAGCGGGGGTACCGGGGAGCTGTTTTTT. Amino acid sequence: CASSLTSGGTGELFF.

This sequence joins TRBV5-4 and TRBJ1-1; D might be TRBD1 (6 bases). V dropped 4 bases and J dropped 0 bases, with 16 bases sitting between them. Germline CDR1 reads SGHNT; CDR2 reads YYREEE (reference sequence). This CDR3 has 16 amino acids. CDR3 sequence (DNA): TGTGCCAGCAGCCGTAATACAGGGAACGTGAACACTGAAGCTTTCTTT. It specifies CASSRNTGNVNTEAFF.

V gene TRBV30 combines with J gene TRBJ2-2; TRBD2 is a possible D gene (6 bases). V lost 3 bases and J 3 bases, leaving 11 bases between the germline ends. Germline CDR1 and CDR2: GTSNPN and SVGIG (reference sequence). The CDR3 spans 14 residues. The CDR3 loop reads CAWSSGDYTGELFF. CDR3 bases: TGTGCCTGGAGCTCGGGAGACTACACCGGGGAGCTGTTTTTT.

The gene calls are TRBV28 and TRBJ1-3; 10 positions match TRBD1. Trimming took 5 bases from V and 10 from J; bases not matched to a gene: 8. The V gene's germline CDR1 is MDHEN and CDR2 SYDVKM. This CDR3 has 14 residues. The CDR3 here is CASSQRGQGITIYF. Written as DNA, the CDR3 is TGTGCCAGCAGTCAAAGGGGACAGGGGATAACCATATATTTT. The full variable domain, in which reference TRBV28 and TRBJ1-3 provide the parts outside the CDR3, is DVKVTQSSRYLVKRTGEKVFLECVQDMDHENMFWYRQDPGLGLRLIYFSYDVKMKEKGDIPEGYSVSREKKERFSLILESASTNQTSMYLCASSQRGQGITIYFGEGSWLTVV.

The table lists this clone with a count of one. The chain recombines TRBV7-9 with TRBJ1-5, with 9 bases fitting TRBD1. Per the germline V gene, CDR1 is SEHNR and CDR2 is FQNEAQ (reference sequence). The CDR3 runs to 16 residues. After removal of 5 bases from V and 0 bases from J, the junction contained 5 bases not matched to a gene. In nucleotides, the CDR3 is TGTGCCAGCAGCGCAGGGACAGGGAGTAGCAATCAGCCCCAGCATTTT. Its protein is CASSAGTGSSNQPQHF. The full variable domain, completed using reference TRBV7-9 and TRBJ1-5, is DTGVSQNPRHKITKRGQNVTFRCDPISEHNRLYWYRQTLGQGPEFLTYFQNEAQLEKSRLLSDRFSAERPKGSFSTLEIQRTEQGDSAMYLCASSAGTGSSNQPQHFGDGTRLSIL.

A note on this clone: A junction end diverges from the germline sequence, so it may reflect a read error. The chain links TRBV14 to TRBJ1-2; 12 positions agree with TRBD1. Germline CDR1 and CDR2: SGHDN and FVKESK. CDR3 length: 15 amino acids. DNA of the CDR3: TGTGCCAGCAGCCAAGGACCCTTCCGGGACAGGGGGCCAAACTTC. Encoded protein: CASSQGPFRDRGPNF.

This clone was seen only a few times. The gene calls are TRBV19 and TRBJ1-5; D may be TRBD1 (6 bases). This CDR3 is 14 amino acids long. CDR1 LNHDA and CDR2 SQIVND come from the germline V gene (reference sequence). V dropped 3 bases and J dropped 7 bases, with 13 bases sitting between them. In DNA form, the CDR3 reads TGTGCCAGTAGTATCCGGGACACTGAACAGCCCCAGCATTTT. Translated, it gives CASSIRDTEQPQHF. The full variable domain, with the rest looked up from reference TRBV19 and TRBJ1-5, is DGGITQSPKYLFRKEGQNVTLSCEQNLNHDAMYWYRQDPGQGLRLIYYSQIVNDFQKGDIAEGYSVSREKKESFPLTVTSAQKNPTAFYLCASSIRDTEQPQHFGDGTRLSIL.